This T cell receptor (beta chain) is drawn from a study of regulatory T cells. Study results and caveats: Control CD8+ cells showed a nonsignificant trend toward higher Shannon entropy than patient CD8+ cells. Patient repertoires had restricted TRB V-J pairs and skewed V and J usage, most in Tregs.

A couple of CD3G-deficient patients had more severe autoimmunity; all had some. At testing, patients were 2 to 39 years old, with reduced naive and increased memory T-cell proportions. This clone was observed once. Its antigen is currently unknown. Primers: 52 TRBV forward and 13 TRBJ reverse. Clones were read by immunoSEQ multiplex PCR, and TCRdb kept only the in-frame ones, dropping some. The sample records 10,000 or so clones, 84% being singletons. CDR1 is SEHNR, CDR2 FQNEAQ, per germline (reference sequence). V was shortened by 5 bases and J by 7 bases, with 18 bases between the two germline ends. The CDR3 loop spans 15 amino acids.

The sequencing input was CD8+ T cells sorted from blood. The sequence came from a person between 18 and 35 years old with CD3G deficiency. This chain joins TRBV7-9 and TRBJ2-1, with D possibly TRBD2 on 6 matching bases. The CDR3 bases are TGTGCCAGCAGCCCTCCGGGACTCCAAAGGAATGAGCAGTTCTTC. This translates into CASSPPGLQRNEQFF.